This T cell receptor beta chain was identified during a study of blood T cell repertoires in COVID-19. Whole-study context: Samples came from the United States, Italy and Spain, spanning acute and convalescent COVID-19. Sources were T cells, B-cell-depleted T cells, or PBMCs; the material itself was cDNA or gDNA.

Original handling: Amplification with reference gene primers provided the estimates of nucleated cell counts. Only in-frame clones appear in the TCRdb table, and some are missing; sequencing was by immunoSEQ multiplex PCR. V, J and clone size derive from that table, while D and trimming were established from the DNA sequence. The data contain around 200,000 clones, approximately 87% of them singletons. Germline V CDR1 and CDR2: SNHLY, FYNNEI. This CDR3 comprises 13 residues. The V gene lost 5 bases and the J gene lost 0 bases, with 8 bases spanning the gap. Input material: peripheral blood. This rearrangement joins TRBV2 to TRBJ2-7; TRBD1 might be the D (6 bases). The clonotype comes from a man in his 70s with active or convalescent COVID-19. The CDR3 nucleotides read TGTGCCAGCAGTTGGGGGCCCTCCTACGAGCAGTACTTC. Amino acids: CASSWGPSYEQYF.